This T cell receptor (beta chain) is from a study of beta chain features in type 1 diabetes. The overall study: The study examined about 110,000,000 sorted cells across all samples.

In this sample, this clone turned up a few times. Since all of the isolated RNA was reverse transcribed, expressed TCRB transcripts were what got sequenced. Assay used: immunoSEQ multiplex PCR; TCRdb lists only in-frame clones, some missing. The table lists almost 350,000 clones, around 8% of them singletons. The specimen was central memory CD4+ T cells from blood. This clonotype originated in a woman between 18 and 30 years old in good health.

In DNA form, the CDR3 reads TGTGCCAGCTCACCACCTATTGCCGGGGGCACTGAAGCTTTCTTT. As protein: CASSPPIAGGTEAFF. The chain uses TRBV18 and TRBJ1-1, with a tentative D call TRBD1 (5 bases). The V gene lost 0 bases and the J gene lost 4 bases, with 12 bases spanning the gap. Germline-derived CDR1 and CDR2 are KGHSH and LQKENI. This CDR3 is built from 15 residues.